This TCR beta chain stems from a study of blood T cell repertoires in COVID-19 (dated by TCRdb to the early 2020s). The study in broad terms: Samples from collaborators originated in the United States, Italy and Spain and spanned both the acute and convalescent phases of COVID-19. The material from the prospective study consisted of cDNA or gDNA derived from T cells, B-cell-depleted T cells, or PBMCs. Subjects who had been exposed to COVID-19, were actively infected with it, or had recovered from it provided the deeply sampled blood TCRbeta repertoires that made up the dataset. The repertoires were released in a freely available public database intended as a resource for research on the immune response to SARS-CoV-2. The samples were drawn from two sources: the first 160 participants of the ongoing ImmuneRACE study, and fewer than 1,500 subjects contributed by 6 global collaborators. Nearly every sample came with metadata listing a de-identified subject ID, COVID-19 status, age in years and sex. Where HLA class I and class II types were available, the types were taken from metadata supplied by the sample provider, not from assay-based typing. Results the study describes overall, beyond this receptor: How much clinical and demographic metadata was included differed by source and by participant, and the metadata was provided uncurated.

Participants in the prospective study were aged roughly 18 to 89 years, lived in some 24 United States geographic areas, and enrolled through a virtual design. In the prospective study, participants were assigned to cohorts based on the clinical history participants reported in a screening survey and a study questionnaire. Exposed participants were defined as having been in contact with someone with a PCR-confirmed or clinician-diagnosed COVID-19 case within 2 weeks of study entry. Each participant in the prospective study had whole blood, serum and a nasopharyngeal or oropharyngeal swab collected by mobile phlebotomists. Over a 2-month period, participants in the prospective study had the option of providing additional blood draws and questionnaires. Blood samples from the prospective study were shipped frozen or at room temperature prior to DNA extraction. Based on the germline V gene, the CDR1 and CDR2 sequences are SGHRS and YFSETQ. V loses 0 bases of germline sequence and J loses 10 bases, and the interval between the two ends is 9 bases. There are 12 amino acids in the CDR3, from cysteine to phenylalanine inclusive. Just the 36-base CDR3 DNA is kept, in frame starting at base 1.

The immunoSEQ Assay, a bias-controlled multiplex PCR, was used to amplify TCRbeta CDR3 regions from genomic DNA. Turning to the authors' computational methods: Nucleated cell counts per sample were estimated from amplification of reference gene primers within the assay. To quantify the absolute abundance of each unique TCRbeta CDR3 rearrangement, sequence reads were collapsed and filtered. For each sample, productive Simpson clonality was calculated as the square root of Simpson's diversity index over productive rearrangements. Entries here come from immuneACCESS through TCRdb and include only in-frame sequences with V and J called. Some clones fail to appear in such tables; in the studies checked, an unresolved V gene covers under half of the shortfall, and the cause of the remainder is unknown. The D gene and trimming were derived from the DNA, and the V and J assignments and clone size from that table. The sample table lists a few hundred thousand clones, 65% to 90% of them with a count of one. The ten largest clones represent 3.5% to 5.5% of the sample.

A single count supports this clone. No antigen is known for it. No quality values exist for individual bases; no much larger clone is one base distant. The chain couples TRBV5-1 to TRBJ2-3; confidence is insufficient to name the D gene. The sample taken for sequencing was PBMCs or T cells enriched from blood (not recorded which). The clonotype was recovered from a woman aged 25 to 39 who had been exposed to COVID-19. The sequenced DNA: TGCGCCAGCAGCTTGGGACTTAAGTCGCAGTATTTT. Protein translation: CASSLGLKSQYF.